This entry is about one TCR beta chain. The antigen remains undetermined. CDR3 length: 14 residues. Germline trimming cut 5 bases from V and 3 bases from J; bases unmatched to any gene: 3. Germline-derived CDR1 and CDR2 are LNHDA and SQIVND (reference sequence). In replicate PCRs of sorted subsets, around 0.2 ug DNA, approximately 30,000 T cell genomes, was used. The assay was immunoSEQ multiplex PCR, and TCRdb's table has in-frame clones only and misses some. This table has approximately 1,500,000 clones, 98% appearing once. This specimen belongs to a study of shared clonotypes between healthy human individuals. Study-level background: The study used three CD4 naive, three CD4 memory, two CD8 naive and one CD8 memory plate per donor.

Overall study findings and caveats: Some clonotypes were shared by all four sorted-subset donors, while others were not shared. The non-shared ones had lower generation probabilities than the shared ones.

The chain has TRBV19 and TRBJ2-1, with 8 bases fitting TRBD1. This TCR came from a man aged 25-45 years in good health. Sequenced input: naive CD4+ T cells sorted from blood. Sample subset: CD45RA+ positively selected. The CDR3 DNA follows: TGTGCCAGTAGTCTGGGACAGGTCTACAATGAGCAGTTCTTC. Amino acids: CASSLGQVYNEQFF.